This TCR beta chain came from a study of CD8 T cells in ankylosing spondylitis. Generation of TCR beta libraries employed quantitative 5'-RACE incorporating molecular barcodes. One entry per CDR3 protein results from TCRdb running MiXCR on the 5' RACE reads. The table includes 220,000 or so distinct CDR3 sequences, 15% to 20% detected once. General study points: CD8+ cells made up the disease-linked clones, which were relatively rare in peripheral blood. For ankylosing spondylitis blood, a TCR beta motif of 7 or 8 highly homologous variants appeared characteristic. Disease-linked clones reportedly concentrated significantly in matched ankylosing spondylitis synovial fluid.

This clonotype was recorded many times. No antigen is known for it. Germline V gives CDR1 SGHDN, CDR2 FVKESK. CDR3 length equals 13 residues. V was trimmed by 1 base and J by 5 bases, leaving 9 bases between them. The receptor comes from a male donor with ankylosing spondylitis. The source material was blood, either unsorted or a sorted T cell fraction (not recorded which). The chain couples TRBV14 to TRBJ2-7; D remains ambiguous. CDR3 bases: TGTGCCAGCAGCCAAGTTTTCCCCAACGAGCAGTACTTC. It encodes CASSQVFPNEQYF.